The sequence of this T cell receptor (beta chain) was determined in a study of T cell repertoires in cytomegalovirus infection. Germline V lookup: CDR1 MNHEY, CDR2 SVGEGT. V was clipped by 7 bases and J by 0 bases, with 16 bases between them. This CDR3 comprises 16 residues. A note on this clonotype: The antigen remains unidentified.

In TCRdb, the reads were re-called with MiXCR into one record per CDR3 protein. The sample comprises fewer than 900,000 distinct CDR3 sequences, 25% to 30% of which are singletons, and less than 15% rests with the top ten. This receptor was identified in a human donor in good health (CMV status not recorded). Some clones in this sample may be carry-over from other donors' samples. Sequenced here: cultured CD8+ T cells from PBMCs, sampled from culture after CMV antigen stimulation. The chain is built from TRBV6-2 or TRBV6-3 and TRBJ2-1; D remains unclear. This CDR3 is CASTTDTPLSYNEQFF. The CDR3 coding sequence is TGTGCCAGCACCACAGACACGCCGCTCTCCTACAATGAGCAGTTCTTC.